Listed here are 24 T cell receptor beta chains from one sample, sequenced in a study of shared clonotypes between healthy human individuals. TCRdb's table, derived via immunoSEQ multiplex PCR, lists solely in-frame clones and lacks some. Of approximately 2,000,000 clones in the sample, about 94% were seen once. Naive CD8 cells were CD45RO-negative, positively selected for CCR7, excluding terminally differentiated effector memory CD45RA+ cells. Sequenced: naive CD8+ T cells from PBMCs. These receptors were obtained from a man between 18 and 35 years old in good health. Some clones in this sample may be carry-over from other donors' samples.

This clone was seen a single time. The rearrangement joins TRBV29-1 to TRBJ2-5, with 13 bases aligning to TRBD2. CDR3 length equals 15 residues. In germline, CDR1 is SQVTM, CDR2 ANQGSEA. Unmatched junction bases numbered 8, after V lost 6 bases and J lost 4 bases. CDR3 nucleotides: TGCAGCGTCAGGACTAGCGGGAGTAGAGGAGAGACCCAGTACTTC. This translates into CSVRTSGSRGETQYF.

This clone was recorded once. The sample contains more than one DNA sequence encoding this CDR3. The J gene is TRBJ2-1, the V gene TRBV27; D may be TRBD2 (6 bases). CDR1 is MNHEY, CDR2 SMNVEV, per germline (reference sequence). Trimming removed 5 bases from V and 4 bases from J, with 9 bases in between. This CDR3 spans 13 amino acids. For the CDR3, the DNA is TGTGCCAGCAGTCTGGGACTTTACAATGAGCAGTTCTTC. Its translation: CASSLGLYNEQFF.

This rearrangement joins TRBV7-6 to TRBJ2-1; 11 positions agree with TRBD2. Germline trimming cut 5 bases from V and 5 bases from J; bases unmatched to any gene: 8. CDR3 length: 16 residues. The germline gives CDR1 SGHVS, CDR2 FNYEAQ. The CDR3 is CASSIPLAGADNEQFF. CDR3 DNA sequence: TGTGCCAGCAGCATACCACTAGCGGGGGCGGACAATGAGCAGTTCTTC. Based on the CDR3 plus reference TRBV7-6 and TRBJ2-1, the full variable domain is GAGVSQSPRYKVTKRGQDVALRCDPISGHVSLYWYRQALGQGPEFLTYFNYEAQQDKSGLPNDRFSAERPEGSISTLTIQRTEQRDSAMYRCASSIPLAGADNEQFFGPGTRLTVL.

This chain joins TRBV27 and TRBJ2-2, with 9 bases matching TRBD2. The J segment lost 4 bases and the V segment lost 7 bases, leaving 13 bases of the junction unmatched. The CDR3 runs 17 residues. CDR1 MNHEY and CDR2 SMNVEV come from the germline V gene (reference sequence). The CDR3 nucleotides read TGTGCCAGCAAACCTTTTAGCGGGAGTGCCGTCACCGGGGAGCTGTTTTTT. Protein product: CASKPFSGSAVTGELFF.

The chain joins TRBV19 to TRBJ2-7; 8 nucleotides match TRBD1. Germline V CDR1 and CDR2: LNHDA, SQIVND (reference sequence). The trim removed 6 bases at V and 5 bases at J, leaving 6 bases unmatched. The CDR3 covers 13 residues. CDR3 sequence reads: CASRRTGFDEQYF. Here the CDR3 DNA reads TGTGCCAGTAGACGGACAGGGTTTGACGAGCAGTACTTC.

This clone was detected only once. At the DNA level, this CDR3 is encoded by other sequences in the same sample as well. The V and J genes are TRBV28 and TRBJ2-3; 7 nucleotides agree with TRBD2. The ends lost 1 base at V and 3 bases at J; junction bases unmatched: 4. The germline CDR1 and CDR2 sequences are MDHEN and SYDVKM. CDR3 length equals 15 residues. The CDR3, as DNA: TGTGCCAGCAGTTTATCGAGCGGGACGACAGATACGCAGTATTTT. This translates into CASSLSSGTTDTQYF.

This chain uses TRBV7-2 with TRBJ2-1; D might be TRBD1 (6 bases). Trimming removed 1 base at V and 8 bases at J, with 27 bases between. This CDR3 has 19 amino acids. The germline CDR1 and CDR2 sequences are SGHTA and FQGNSA. The DNA of the CDR3 is TGTGCCAGCAGCTTAGGATTTCCCGAGTGGGGGCAGGCAAAAGATGAGCAGTTCTTC. Translating it yields CASSLGFPEWGQAKDEQFF. Supplemented by reference TRBV7-2 and TRBJ2-1, the full variable domain reads GAGVSQSPSNKVTEKGKDVELRCDPISGHTALYWYRQSLGQGLEFLIYFQGNSAPDKSGLPSDRFSAERTGGSVSTLTIQRTQQEDSAVYLCASSLGFPEWGQAKDEQFFGPGTRLTVL.

This chain connects TRBV4-3 to TRBJ2-7; D uncertain. CDR1 and CDR2 (germline): LGHNA, YSLEER. V was cut by 3 bases and J by 6 bases, with 18 bases left in between. The CDR3 covers 15 residues. CDR3 sequence: CASSQRTYTSGEQYF. CDR3 nucleotides: TGCGCCAGCAGCCAGAGGACCTATACGTCAGGCGAGCAGTACTTC.

The chain uses TRBV27 and TRBJ2-7, with D possibly being TRBD1 or TRBD2 (8 bases each). CDR3 length: 16 amino acids. In germline, CDR1 is MNHEY, CDR2 SMNVEV (reference sequence). The germline V and J ends were trimmed by 7 bases and 6 bases, with 25 bases remaining between them. The CDR3 loop is CASTTGGGTGPSEQYF. As DNA, the CDR3 is TGTGCCAGCACCACCGGCGGGGGGACAGGACCCTCCGAGCAGTACTTC.

This clone was recorded once. The rearrangement joins TRBV6-5 to TRBJ2-5; no clear D. With 1 base removed from V and 5 bases from J, the gap between germline ends came to 2 bases. Germline CDR1 and CDR2: MNHEY and SVGAGI. The CDR3 is 11 residues long. The CDR3 DNA follows: TGTGCCAGCAGTTACTACGAGACCCAGTACTTC. This gives the protein CASSYYETQYF.

The V call is TRBV9, the J call TRBJ2-7, with 8 positions matching TRBD2. The CDR3 contains 15 residues. J was trimmed by 7 bases and V by 0 bases; bases with no gene match: 9. The germline V gene encodes CDR1 SGDLS and CDR2 YYNGEE. The CDR3 loop is CASSVDAGGAREQYF. In DNA form, the CDR3 reads TGTGCCAGCAGCGTAGACGCCGGGGGGGCACGGGAGCAGTACTTC.

The chain recombines TRBV27 with TRBJ1-4; TRBD1 matches at 9 bases. Germline V gives CDR1 MNHEY, CDR2 SMNVEV (reference sequence). The CDR3 is 15 residues long. The trim removed 8 bases at V and 7 bases at J, leaving 11 bases unmatched. The CDR3 DNA is TGTGCCAGCTCCCCCCTCCGACAGGGGGGTGAAAAACTGTTTTTT. It codes for CASSPLRQGGEKLFF.

The CDR3 region has the DNA TGTGCCAGTAGTATACCAGGGTACACCGGGGAGCTGTTTTTT. This translates into CASSIPGYTGELFF. The chain employs TRBV19 and TRBJ2-2; the D gene is possibly TRBD1 (5 bases). The germline gives CDR1 LNHDA, CDR2 SQIVND (reference sequence). The CDR3 has 14 amino acids. The V end was cut by 2 bases, the J end by 3 bases, with 7 bases between.

The chain combines TRBV6-1 with TRBJ1-5; D is unresolved. This CDR3 has 13 residues. Germline V lookup: CDR1 MNHNS, CDR2 SASEGT. Trimming took 3 bases from V and 7 from J, leaving 10 bases between them. The CDR3 DNA is TGTGCCAGCAGTGAGGGAAGTCGGCAGCCCCAGCATTTT. It codes for CASSEGSRQPQHF.

Concerning this clone: Other nucleotide sequences from this sample produce the same CDR3. The chain uses TRBV7-9 and TRBJ2-7; D gene unclear. CDR3 length: 12 amino acids. CDR1 and CDR2 from the germline V gene are SEHNR and FQNEAQ (reference sequence). Between the trimmed V and J ends, which lost 1 base and 5 bases, there was a span of 6 bases. CDR3 bases: TGTGCCAGCAGCTTAGGCCAGGACGAGCAGTACTTC. It yields the protein CASSLGQDEQYF.

This chain connects TRBV10-2 to TRBJ2-2, with D maybe TRBD1 (5 bases). Germline CDR1 reads WSHSY; CDR2 reads SAAADI. CDR3 length: 12 amino acids. Trimming removed 8 bases at V and 7 bases at J, with 11 bases between. CDR3 residues: CASGPGHGELFF. The DNA of the CDR3 is TGCGCCAGCGGCCCAGGGCACGGGGAGCTGTTTTTT.

This clone was recorded once. The chain links TRBV19 to TRBJ2-7; D is unresolved. The CDR3 runs 15 residues. Trimming took 5 bases from V and 4 from J, leaving 18 bases between them. CDR1 and CDR2 (germline): LNHDA, SQIVND (reference sequence). The CDR3 loop is CASSRDSLGRYEQYF. CDR3 nucleotide sequence: TGTGCCAGTAGTCGAGATTCCCTAGGACGGTACGAGCAGTACTTC.

The rearrangement joins TRBV6-5 to TRBJ2-1; TRBD1 or TRBD2 may be the D gene (5 bases each). From germline, CDR1 is MNHEY and CDR2 SVGAGI. The CDR3 totals 14 residues. V was pared by 6 bases and J by 2 bases, with 11 bases between. CDR3 DNA: TGTGCCAGCAGCCCATTGGGGGCCTACAATGAGCAGTTCTTC. This encodes CASSPLGAYNEQFF.

CDR3 nucleotides: TGTGCCAGCAGCCACGGACACAATGAGCAGTTCTTC. This encodes CASSHGHNEQFF. V gene TRBV4-2 combines with J gene TRBJ2-1; D gene ambiguous. The CDR3 has 12 amino acids. Per germline, CDR1 LGHNA and CDR2 YNFKEQ. Trimming took 3 bases from V and 5 from J, leaving 5 bases between them.

The rearrangement uses TRBV27 and TRBJ2-1; D is ambiguous. Trimming removed 2 bases from V and 4 bases from J, with 6 bases in between. The CDR3 runs to 13 residues. Germline values: CDR1 MNHEY, CDR2 SMNVEV (reference sequence). The CDR3 is CASSLKGYNEQFF. In DNA, the CDR3 is TGTGCCAGCAGTTTAAAGGGATACAATGAGCAGTTCTTC.

This rearrangement joins TRBV11-2 to TRBJ2-1, with D hard to call. The V end was cut by 5 bases, the J end by 7 bases, with 9 bases between. The V gene's germline CDR1 is SGHAT and CDR2 FQNNGV. The CDR3 runs to 12 residues. The CDR3: CASSPNQNEQFF. The CDR3 nucleotides are TGTGCCAGCAGCCCGAACCAGAATGAGCAGTTCTTC.

This clone was recorded only once. The chain recombines TRBV7-9 with TRBJ1-1, with a weak D call TRBD1 (6 bases). The ends were cut back, 11 bases at V and 0 bases at J, with 13 bases in the middle. The V gene's germline CDR1 is SEHNR and CDR2 FQNEAQ (reference sequence). The CDR3 sequence is 13 residues long. The CDR3 region is CAGRTEMNTEAFF. The CDR3 DNA is TGTGCCGGGAGGACAGAGATGAACACTGAAGCTTTCTTT.

The V and J genes are TRBV7-8 and TRBJ2-5; 8 bases align to TRBD1. Trimming took 4 bases from V and 5 from J; bases not matched to a gene: 6. Germline V gives CDR1 SGHVS, CDR2 FQNEAQ. The CDR3 covers 14 residues. Here the CDR3 DNA reads TGTGCCAGCAGCTCCGGACAGGGCTTGGAGACCCAGTACTTC. Amino acid sequence: CASSSGQGLETQYF.

In the case of this clone: This CDR3 is also generated by other DNA sequences in the sample. The rearrangement joins TRBV9 to TRBJ1-2, with TRBD1 matching 9 bases. V gave up 3 bases and J gave up 6 bases; unmatched junction bases: 6. Per germline, CDR1 SGDLS and CDR2 YYNGEE. The CDR3 runs 14 residues. CDR3 sequence (DNA): TGTGCCAGCAGCGCAAGACAGGGGGGCGATGGCTACACCTTC. It yields the protein CASSARQGGDGYTF.